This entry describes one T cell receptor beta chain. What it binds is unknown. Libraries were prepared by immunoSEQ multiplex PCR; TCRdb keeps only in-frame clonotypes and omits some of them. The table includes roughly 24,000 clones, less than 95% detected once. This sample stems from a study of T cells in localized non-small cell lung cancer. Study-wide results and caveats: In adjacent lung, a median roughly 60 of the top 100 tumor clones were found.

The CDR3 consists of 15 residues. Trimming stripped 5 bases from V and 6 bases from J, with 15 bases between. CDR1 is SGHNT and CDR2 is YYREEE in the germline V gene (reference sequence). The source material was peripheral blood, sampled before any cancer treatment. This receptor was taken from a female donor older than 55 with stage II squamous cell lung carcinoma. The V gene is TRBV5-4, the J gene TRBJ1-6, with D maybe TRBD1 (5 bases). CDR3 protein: CASSWGPGPNSPLHF. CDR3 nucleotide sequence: TGTGCCAGCAGTTGGGGACCAGGGCCTAATTCACCCCTCCACTTT.